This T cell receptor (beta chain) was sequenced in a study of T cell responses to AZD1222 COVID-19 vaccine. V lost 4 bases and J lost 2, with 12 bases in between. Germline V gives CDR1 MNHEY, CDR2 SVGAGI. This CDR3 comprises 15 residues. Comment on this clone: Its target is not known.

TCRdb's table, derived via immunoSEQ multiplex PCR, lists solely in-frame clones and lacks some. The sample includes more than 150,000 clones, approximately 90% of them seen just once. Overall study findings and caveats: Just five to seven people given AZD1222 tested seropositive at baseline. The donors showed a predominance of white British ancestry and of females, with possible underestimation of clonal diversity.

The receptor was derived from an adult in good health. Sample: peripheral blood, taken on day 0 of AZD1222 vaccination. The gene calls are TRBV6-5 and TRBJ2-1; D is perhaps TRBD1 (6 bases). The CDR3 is CASSSQGFPYNEQFF. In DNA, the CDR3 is TGTGCCAGCAGTTCACAGGGATTTCCCTACAATGAGCAGTTCTTC.